This TCR beta chain was captured in a study of human T cells and chemical hapten exposure. Using its own MiXCR run on the RACE reads, TCRdb lists one record per CDR3 protein. The sample has 35,000 to 50,000 distinct CDR3 sequences, approximately 4.5% seen once. Germline-derived CDR1 and CDR2 are LGHDT and YNNKEL (reference sequence). V was shortened by 6 bases and J by 4 bases, with 12 bases between the two germline ends. The CDR3 is made up of 13 amino acids. This clonotype showed up many times. The sample's time point: healthy volunteer bleed at 2 weeks. Unfractionated whole blood was the source from which total RNA was extracted.

Sequenced material: whole blood. The chain couples TRBV3-1 to TRBJ1-2, with D perhaps TRBD1 (6 bases). This receptor was identified in a female donor in good health. Some clones in this sample may be carry-over from other donors' samples. Written as DNA, the CDR3 is TGTGCCAGCAGTTACAGGGCTGGCTATGGCTACACCTTC. Protein sequence: CASSYRAGYGYTF.